This TCR beta chain was captured by sequencing in a study of human T cells and chemical hapten exposure (dated by TCRdb to the early 2020s). About the study as a whole: For sensitization, 2% DPC in acetone was applied to a roughly 2 cm by roughly 2 cm area of upper inner arm skin. Patients additionally received weekly therapeutic DPC doses to the scalp throughout the roughly 23-week study period. Patch testing was performed on the upper back with Finn chambers containing 0.01% DPC, and the patch tests were scored after 6 days according to International Contact Dermatitis Research Group standards. The mostly female patient cohort included alopecia areata with under or over 50% scalp involvement, alopecia totalis and alopecia universalis. Libraries were combined into a pool for sequencing, and differences in TCR yield between samples came mainly from small differences in library volumes within the pool. In alopecia patients, the study followed how the peripheral blood TCR repertoire changed in vivo over primary and secondary sensitization to diphenylcyclopropenone (DPC), a hapten. Patient blood was sampled pre-sensitization (week 0) and at 2, 6 and about 24 weeks after DPC sensitization. Blood for TCR sequencing was provided by twenty-nine alopecia patients at one to four time points (pre-sensitization, 2, 6 and 24 weeks). From each blood RNA sample, both TCR alpha and TCR beta chains were sequenced.

This clonotype came up a few times. No cognate antigen has been identified for it. Base qualities are not recorded, but no much larger clone differs from it by a single base. Including the terminal cysteine and phenylalanine, the CDR3 comprises 13 residues. Here the CDR3 DNA is all that survives: 39 bases in frame from base 1. Per the germline V gene, SGHVS is the CDR1 and FQNEAQ is the CDR2. V is trimmed back by 1 base and J by 6 bases, and the junction contains 2 bases that no gene match accounts for. Broad study findings and their caveats: Patch test score was positively correlated with the number of PT1 expanded TCRs, with significance at thresholds 8, 16 and 32 but not at 4. Alopecia, a presumed autoimmune disease, was present in all patients, so the immune response of the patients might differ from that of healthy individuals. Significantly more large CDR3 similarity clusters were formed by expanded TCRs than by pre-sensitization or healthy control sets, consistent with antigen-driven responses. Repeated subsampling changed both the strength of the expansion versus patch-test correlation and the threshold at which that correlation became significant. DPC sensitization did not change how many TCRs were above 1 in 1000 frequency, and no evidence was found of alterations in global repertoire structure.

The method behind the library was RACE. Sequencer: NextSeq 500. During library preparation, unique molecular identifiers were attached to individual cDNA molecules so that TCRs could be counted quantitatively and reproducibly. The original pipeline was this. A median of about 89,000 TCRs per sample was observed, with a range of about 23,224 to 690,600. V, J and CDR3 annotation of the TCR reads was performed with the Decombinator software suite. For the PS versus PT1 abundance plots, all samples were subsampled to the same number of TCRs (28,000). Expanded TCRs were defined as absent before sensitization and observed at least eight times at the 2-week time point. TCRdb's own reprocessing of the public reads used fastp at Q25 and MiXCR and kept productive beta chains. All rows with the same CDR3 protein become a single entry with the most common DNA and genes. TCRdb assigned the V and J calls; the authors' analysis was not used. A total of roughly 50,000 distinct CDR3 sequences appear in this sample, more than 9.5% of them only once. Of the sample, around 1.8% is held by the ten largest clones.

This specimen's time point label, interpreted: patch test 1, 2 weeks after DPC sensitization. This sample's treatment or condition label indicates: therapeutic diphenylcyclopropenone sensitization with weekly scalp DPC. Total RNA was extracted from unfractionated whole blood that had been collected in Tempus Blood RNA tubes. At each patch-test visit, blood was drawn before the patch test was applied. Patients were eligible if aged 18 to 70, diagnosed with alopecia and judged suitable for DPC therapy, and pregnant patients were excluded. The material sequenced was whole blood, taken in connection with sensitization to the hapten diphenylcyclopropenone (DPC). The TCR comes from a woman aged 40-49 years with alopecia areata. Some clones in this sample may be carry-over from other donors' samples. This chain is built from TRBV7-8 and TRBJ1-2; TRBD1 fits 7 bases in the junction. Here is the DNA: TGTGCCAGCAGCTTAGGTCAGGGGGATGGCTACACCTTC. It is translated as CASSLGQGDGYTF. Beyond the CDR3, the reference TRBV7-8 and TRBJ1-2 genes provide the residues; the full variable domain reads: GAGVSQSPRYKVAKRGQDVALRCDPISGHVSLFWYQQALGQGPEFLTYFQNEAQLDKSGLPSDRFFAERPEGSVSTLKIQRTQQEDSAVYLCASSLGQGDGYTFGSGTRLTVV.